The text below deals with one T cell receptor beta chain. Trimming left V 2 bases short and J 4 bases short, with 12 bases between. Germline CDR1 is KGHSH and CDR2 is LQKENI. There are 15 residues in the CDR3. This record belongs to a study of cytomegalovirus exposure and HLA in healthy donors. Both 60 Vbeta primers and 13 Jbeta primers went into the PCR. Profiled with immunoSEQ multiplex PCR; TCRdb holds only in-frame clones, not every one. The sample has about 36,000 clones; about 70% are singletons. This receptor was taken from a young man in good health and CMV-seronegative. The sequencing input was PBMCs. This chain uses TRBV18 with TRBJ2-1; possible D gene TRBD1, 5 bases. The CDR3 loop is CASSPSRQPYNEQFF. CDR3 nucleotides: TGTGCCAGCTCACCAAGTAGACAGCCGTACAATGAGCAGTTCTTC. Based on the CDR3 plus reference TRBV18 and TRBJ2-1, the full variable domain is NAGVMQNPRHLVRRRGQEARLRCSPMKGHSHVYWYRQLPEEGLKFMVYLQKENIIDESGMPKERFSAEFPKEGPSILRIQQVVRGDSAAYFCASSPSRQPYNEQFFGPGTRLTVL.